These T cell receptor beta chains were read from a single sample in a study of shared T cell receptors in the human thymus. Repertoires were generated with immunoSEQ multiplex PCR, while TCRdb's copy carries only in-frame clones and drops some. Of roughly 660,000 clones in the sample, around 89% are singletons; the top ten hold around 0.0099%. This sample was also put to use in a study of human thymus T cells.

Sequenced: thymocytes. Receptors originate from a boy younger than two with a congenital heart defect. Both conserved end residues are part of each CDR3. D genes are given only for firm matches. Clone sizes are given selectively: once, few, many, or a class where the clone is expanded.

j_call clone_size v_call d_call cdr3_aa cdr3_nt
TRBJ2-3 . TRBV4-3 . CASSQDVDSTSTDTQYF TGCGCCAGCAGCCAAGACGTAGACAGCACTAGCACAGATACGCAGTATTTT
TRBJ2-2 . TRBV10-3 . CAIRPGQGNTGELFF TGTGCCATCAGGCCGGGACAAGGGAACACCGGGGAGCTGTTTTTT
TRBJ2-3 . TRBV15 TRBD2 CATRVRGATTQYF TGTGCCACCCGAGTGCGGGGGGCCACTACGCAGTATTTT
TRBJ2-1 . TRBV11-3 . CASSFPSGEQFF TGTGCCAGCAGCTTCCCTTCTGGCGAGCAGTTCTTC
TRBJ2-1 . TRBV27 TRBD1 CASSANRGRFNNEQFF TGTGCCAGCAGCGCCAACAGGGGGCGTTTTAACAATGAGCAGTTCTTC
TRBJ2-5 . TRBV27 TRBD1 CASSLTGGGETQYF TGTGCCAGCAGTTTAACAGGGGGAGGAGAGACCCAGTACTTC
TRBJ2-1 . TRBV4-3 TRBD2 CASSLRTDTSGSYNEQFF TGCGCCAGCAGCCTTAGAACCGATACTAGCGGCTCCTACAATGAGCAGTTCTTC
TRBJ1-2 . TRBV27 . CASSSPYGRGDGYTF TGTGCCAGCAGTTCCCCCTATGGCCGGGGAGATGGCTACACCTTC
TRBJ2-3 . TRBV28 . CASSSNREGTDTQYF TGTGCCAGCAGTTCCAACAGGGAGGGAACAGATACGCAGTATTTT
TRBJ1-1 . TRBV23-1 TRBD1 CASSQFGPGQGITEAFF TGCGCCAGCAGTCAATTCGGTCCGGGACAGGGGATCACTGAAGCTTTCTTT
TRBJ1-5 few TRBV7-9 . CASSLAPGRPQHF TGTGCCAGCAGCTTAGCCCCAGGGCGGCCCCAGCATTTT
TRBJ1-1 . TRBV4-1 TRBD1 CASSQRQGPNTEAFF TGCGCCAGCAGCCAACGACAGGGTCCGAACACTGAAGCTTTCTTT
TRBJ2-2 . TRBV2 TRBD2 CASSGISGRGNTGELFF TGTGCCAGCAGTGGGATTAGCGGGAGAGGAAACACCGGGGAGCTGTTTTTT
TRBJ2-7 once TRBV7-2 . CASSIPDSFEQYF TGTGCCAGCAGCATCCCGGACAGCTTCGAGCAGTACTTC
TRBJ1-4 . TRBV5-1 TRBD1 CASRSRDRGEKLFF TGCGCCAGCAGGAGTCGGGACAGGGGGGAAAAACTGTTTTTT
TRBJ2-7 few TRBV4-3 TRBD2 CASSQAPPRDYTEQYF TGCGCCAGCAGCCAGGCTCCCCCCAGGGACTACACCGAGCAGTACTTC
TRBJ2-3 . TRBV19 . CASSIPQGFPRNTDTQYF TGTGCCAGTAGTATCCCACAGGGTTTCCCCCGCAACACAGATACGCAGTATTTT
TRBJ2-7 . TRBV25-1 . CASSRSGILGEQYF TGTGCCAGCAGTCGGAGCGGAATTCTCGGGGAGCAGTACTTC
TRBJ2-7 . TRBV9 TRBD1 CASSEGTGQPYEQYF TGTGCCAGCAGCGAAGGGACAGGGCAGCCCTACGAGCAGTACTTC
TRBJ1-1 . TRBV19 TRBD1 CASSPRTGGNTEAFF TGTGCCAGTAGTCCCCGGACAGGGGGGAACACTGAAGCTTTCTTT
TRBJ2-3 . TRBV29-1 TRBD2 CSAWTSGTQYF TGCAGCGCCTGGACTAGCGGCACGCAGTATTTT
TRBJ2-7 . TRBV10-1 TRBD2 CASSATGASGISGEQYF TGCGCCAGCAGTGCCACCGGTGCTAGCGGGATATCGGGCGAGCAGTACTTC
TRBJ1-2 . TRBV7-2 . CASRHQGHYGYTF TGTGCCAGCAGACACCAGGGGCACTATGGCTACACCTTC
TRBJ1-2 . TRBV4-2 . CASSHLPRGTALLYGYTF TGTGCCAGCAGCCATCTCCCGAGGGGGACCGCTCTCCTCTATGGCTACACCTTC
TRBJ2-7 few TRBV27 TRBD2 CASSLRGSGSANEQYF TGTGCCAGCAGCCTTCGGGGAAGCGGGAGTGCGAACGAGCAGTACTTC
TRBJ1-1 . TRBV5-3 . CARSLKRGRWTEAFF TGTGCCAGAAGCTTGAAGAGAGGGAGATGGACTGAAGCTTTCTTT